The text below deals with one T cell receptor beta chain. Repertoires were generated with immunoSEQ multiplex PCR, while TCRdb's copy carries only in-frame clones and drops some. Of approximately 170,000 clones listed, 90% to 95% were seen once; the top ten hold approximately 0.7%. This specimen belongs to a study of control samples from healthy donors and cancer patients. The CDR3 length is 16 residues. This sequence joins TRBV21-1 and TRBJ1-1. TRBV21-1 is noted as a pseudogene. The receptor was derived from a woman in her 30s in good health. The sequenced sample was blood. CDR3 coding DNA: TGTGCCAGCAGCAAACCCCGGGGCGTACAATACACTGAAGCTTTCTTT. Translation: CASSKPRGVQYTEAFF.